A single sample gave rise to the 28 T cell receptor beta chains below, sequenced in a study of CD8 T cells in Susac syndrome. RNA, at roughly 0.45 to 1 ug, was reverse transcribed with random hexamers. MiXCR, applied by TCRdb to the immunoSEQ multiplex PCR reads, yields one record per CDR3 protein. The table has about 140,000 distinct CDR3 sequences, around 94% seen once; the top ten hold approximately 0.3%. Sequencing input: CD8+ T cells from PBMCs. The source of these receptors is a human donor in good health.

This chain links TRBV24-1 with TRBJ2-7, with D perhaps matching TRBD2 (5 bases). Trimming shortened V by 4 bases and J by 7 bases, and 13 bases separated the two germline ends. The CDR3 loop spans 13 amino acids. Germline lookup yields CDR1 KGHDR and CDR2 SFDVKD. CDR3: CATSEHATREQYF. The CDR3 nucleotides are TGTGCCACCAGTGAACACGCCACTAGAGAGCAGTACTTC.

V and J are TRBV15 and TRBJ2-1; D is possibly TRBD2 (5 bases). The CDR3 covers 12 residues. Trimming took off 7 bases at V and 5 bases at J, with 9 bases between the two ends. Germline CDR1 LNHNV, CDR2 YYDKDF (reference sequence). CDR3 amino acids: CATIATNNEQFF. The DNA for the CDR3 is TGTGCCACCATCGCGACTAACAATGAGCAGTTCTTC.

The genes are TRBV4-3 and TRBJ2-1, with D unresolved. Germline assignment: CDR1 LGHNA and CDR2 YSLEER. The CDR3 consists of 15 residues. V lost 0 bases to trimming and J lost 8 bases, with 14 bases between them. The CDR3 DNA follows: TGCGCCAGCAGCCAAGATAGTGGTAGCATGTATGAGCAGTTCTTC. This sequence encodes CASSQDSGSMYEQFF.

This rearrangement joins TRBV3-1 to TRBJ1-4; the D is unclear. Germline CDR1 is LGHDT and CDR2 is YNNKEL (reference sequence). CDR3 length: 12 amino acids. Trimming stripped 6 bases from V and 8 bases from J, with 10 bases between. CDR3 nucleotides: TGTGCCAGCAGGTCCTGGGAAGAAAAACTGTTTTTT. Translated, it gives CASRSWEEKLFF.

The rearrangement joins TRBV29-1 to TRBJ2-3; D is possibly TRBD2 (5 bases). The CDR3 has 15 amino acids. Germline V gene sequence: CDR1 SQVTM, CDR2 ANQGSEA. V shed 4 bases and J shed 0 bases, with 14 bases lying between them. CDR3 nucleotide sequence: TGCAGCGTTGGGTCCAGCGGTACTAGCACAGATACGCAGTATTTT. Its translation is CSVGSSGTSTDTQYF.

The sample holds a few counts of this clonotype. The chain links TRBV7-3 to TRBJ2-7; 10 nucleotides align to TRBD2. Germline CDR1 reads SGHTA; CDR2 reads FQGTGA. V gave up 3 bases and J gave up 4 bases; unmatched junction bases: 3. The CDR3 is 14 residues long. CDR3 in DNA: TGTGCCAGCAGCTTTCTAGCGGGAGCATACGAGCAGTACTTC. It encodes CASSFLAGAYEQYF. Full variable domain (remainder filled in from reference TRBV7-3 and TRBJ2-7): GAGVSQTPSNKVTEKGKYVELRCDPISGHTALYWYRQSLGQGPEFLIYFQGTGAADDSGLPNDRFFAVRPEGSVSTLKIQRTERGDSAVYLCASSFLAGAYEQYFGPGTRLTVT.

This chain links TRBV5-6 with TRBJ2-1; perhaps TRBD1 as D (6 bases). Trimming stripped 3 bases from V and 9 bases from J, with 13 bases between. CDR3 length equals 13 residues. Germline-derived CDR1 and CDR2 are SGHDT and YYEEEE. The CDR3 coding sequence is TGTGCCAGCAGCTCCCCTCGAGGGGGTGAGCAGTTCTTC. Its translation: CASSSPRGGEQFF.

The chain has TRBV24-1 and TRBJ2-2; 10 positions agree with TRBD1. J lost 4 bases, V lost 7 bases, and 5 bases had no gene match. This CDR3 is built from 15 residues. Germline CDR1 KGHDR, CDR2 SFDVKD. As DNA, the CDR3 is TGTGCCACCAGGGGACAGGGGATTAGCACCGGGGAGCTGTTTTTT. Amino acids: CATRGQGISTGELFF.

The chain carries TRBV27 and TRBJ2-7, with 11 bases fitting TRBD1. Germline CDR1 reads MNHEY; CDR2 reads SMNVEV (reference sequence). CDR3 size: 14 residues. V lost 5 bases to trimming and J lost 3 bases; unmatched junction nucleotides: 3. CDR3 amino acids: CASSPGTGGYEQYF. DNA for the CDR3: TGTGCCAGCAGTCCCGGGACAGGGGGCTACGAGCAGTACTTC.

This chain links TRBV6-2 or TRBV6-3 with TRBJ2-7; D remains ambiguous. With 0 bases removed from V and 7 bases from J, the gap between germline ends came to 4 bases. From germline, CDR1 is MNHEY and CDR2 SVGEGT. The CDR3 spans 11 residues. The chain's CDR3 is CASSYSGEQYF. In nucleotides, the CDR3 is TGTGCCAGCAGTTACTCGGGGGAGCAGTACTTC.

This chain connects TRBV6-5 to TRBJ2-1; D may be TRBD1 (6 bases). CDR3 length equals 14 residues. CDR1 and CDR2 from the germline V gene are MNHEY and SVGAGI. Trimming shortened V by 4 bases and J by 4 bases, and 11 bases separated the two germline ends. The CDR3 is CASSSGTIYNEQFF. Here the CDR3 DNA reads TGTGCCAGCAGTTCGGGGACAATATACAATGAGCAGTTCTTC.

This chain links TRBV9 with TRBJ2-7; D possibly corresponds to TRBD1 (8 bases). This CDR3 region has 15 residues. V gave up 4 bases and J gave up 2 bases, with 16 bases separating them. Germline V gene data show CDR1 as SGDLS and CDR2 as YYNGEE. The CDR3 DNA sequence: TGTGCCAGCAGCATAGGGGGGGACAGGCCCTACGAGCAGTACTTC. Encoded protein: CASSIGGDRPYEQYF.

The V call is TRBV7-2, the J call TRBJ2-5; weak D call: TRBD2 (6 bases). The germline V and J ends were trimmed by 3 bases and 5 bases, with 16 bases remaining between them. Germline values: CDR1 SGHTA, CDR2 FQGNSA. The CDR3 spans 15 residues. The CDR3 is CASSFGLGGEETQYF. The CDR3 region has the DNA TGTGCCAGCAGCTTCGGGCTAGGAGGGGAGGAGACCCAGTACTTC.

V usage is TRBV30 and J usage is TRBJ2-6; no clear D gene. This CDR3 comprises 16 residues. With 3 bases removed from V and 0 bases from J, the gap between germline ends came to 12 bases. From germline, CDR1 is GTSNPN and CDR2 SVGIG (reference sequence). CDR3 protein: CAWSELGISGANVLTF. CDR3 coding DNA: TGTGCCTGGAGCGAGCTAGGAATCTCTGGGGCCAACGTCCTGACTTTC.

The chain links TRBV27 to TRBJ1-5; 7 bases fit TRBD1. V shed 6 bases, J shed 12 bases, and the junction held 11 bases outside the gene matches. CDR3 size: 13 residues. From germline, CDR1 is MNHEY and CDR2 SMNVEV (reference sequence). CDR3 bases: TGTGCCAGCAGCCTCAAGACAGGGTCGTTCCAGCATTTT. It codes for CASSLKTGSFQHF.

This clonotype appeared once. The chain is built from TRBV29-1 and TRBJ2-1, with 10 bases fitting TRBD2. V lost 1 base, J lost 8 bases, and 8 bases stayed unmatched. The CDR3 runs 15 residues. CDR1 is SQVTM and CDR2 is ANQGSEA in the germline V gene. The CDR3 nucleotides read TGCAGCGTTGAAGGTCAGCTAGCGGGAGTTTATGAGCAGTTCTTC. Amino acid sequence: CSVEGQLAGVYEQFF.

Here the CDR3 reads CASSFLAVEQFF. The CDR3 DNA is TGTGCCAGCAGTTTTTTGGCGGTTGAGCAGTTCTTC. The rearrangement joins TRBV5-4 to TRBJ2-1; no definite D call. V was pared by 5 bases and J by 9 bases, with 12 bases between. This CDR3 has 12 amino acids. Germline CDR1 reads SGHNT; CDR2 reads YYREEE (reference sequence).

The chain links TRBV7-9 to TRBJ2-5, with TRBD2 as a possible D gene (6 bases). The ends were cut back, 1 base at V and 5 bases at J, with 14 bases in the middle. This CDR3 has 15 amino acids. Germline CDR1 reads SEHNR; CDR2 reads FQNEAQ (reference sequence). The CDR3 DNA reads as TGTGCCAGCAGCTTAGTCGGGAGTGATAGGGAGACCCAGTACTTC. Amino acid sequence: CASSLVGSDRETQYF. The whole variable domain, remainder taken from reference TRBV7-9 and TRBJ2-5, is DTGVSQNPRHKITKRGQNVTFRCDPISEHNRLYWYRQTLGQGPEFLTYFQNEAQLEKSRLLSDRFSAERPKGSFSTLEIQRTEQGDSAMYLCASSLVGSDRETQYFGPGTRLLVL.

CDR3 coding DNA: TGCAGCGTTGAAGTCCCAGGGGAAAACACCATATATTTT. This gives the protein CSVEVPGENTIYF. The V call is TRBV29-1, the J call TRBJ1-3; the D gene is possibly TRBD1 (6 bases). CDR1 is SQVTM, CDR2 ANQGSEA, per germline. Trimming took 1 base from V and 6 from J, leaving 10 bases between them. There are 13 residues in the CDR3. Full variable domain (rest looked up from reference TRBV29-1 and TRBJ1-3): SAVISQKPSRDICQRGTSLTIQCQVDSQVTMMFWYRQQPGQSLTLIATANQGSEATYESGFVIDKFPISRPNLTFSTLTVSNMSPEDSSIYLCSVEVPGENTIYFGEGSWLTVV.

This sequence joins TRBV6-5 and TRBJ1-1, with unresolved D. The length of the CDR3 is 13 residues. Germline values: CDR1 MNHEY, CDR2 SVGAGI. The germline V and J ends were trimmed by 6 bases and 0 bases, with 8 bases remaining between them. CDR3 protein: CASRTEMNTEAFF. The CDR3, as DNA: TGTGCCAGCAGGACTGAGATGAACACTGAAGCTTTCTTT.

This rearrangement joins TRBV25-1 to TRBJ1-5; D not resolved. Germline CDR1 MGHDK, CDR2 SYGVNS. The CDR3 has 14 residues. V gave up 1 base and J gave up 6 bases, with 10 bases separating them. CDR3 amino acids: CASSESSDSQPQHF. In nucleotides, the CDR3 is TGTGCCAGCAGTGAATCTTCAGATTCTCAGCCCCAGCATTTT.

This chain links TRBV12-3 or TRBV12-4 with TRBJ2-1, with a weak D call TRBD2 (6 bases). V lost 1 base to trimming and J lost 1 base, with 17 bases between them. CDR3 length equals 18 residues. The CDR3 bases are TGTGCCAGCAGTTTAGGACTAGAGGGGCGTGAGTCCTACAATGAGCAGTTCTTC. Encoded protein: CASSLGLEGRESYNEQFF.

J is TRBJ1-4 and V is TRBV12-3 or TRBV12-4; D is unclear. The V gene lost 6 bases and the J gene lost 5 bases, with 13 bases spanning the gap. The CDR3 is 14 amino acids. The CDR3 reads CASRPEVPNEKLFF. CDR3 DNA sequence: TGTGCCAGCAGGCCCGAAGTCCCGAATGAAAAACTGTTTTTT.

This sequence joins TRBV6-6 and TRBJ1-4; D perhaps matches TRBD1 (5 bases). V was clipped by 1 base and J by 2 bases, with 5 bases between them. Germline V gene lookup returns CDR1 MNHNY and CDR2 SVGAGI (reference sequence). CDR3 length equals 14 residues. The CDR3 DNA is TGTGCCAGCAGTTACTGGGGGACTAATGAAAAACTGTTTTTT. Translation gives CASSYWGTNEKLFF.

V gene TRBV12-3 or TRBV12-4 combines with J gene TRBJ2-5; 7 nucleotides agree with TRBD1. The CDR3 is 14 residues long. V shed 6 bases and J 2 bases; nucleotides not matched to a gene: 6. The CDR3 sequence: CASRTTGLQETQYF. DNA of the CDR3: TGTGCCAGCAGGACGACAGGGCTTCAAGAGACCCAGTACTTC.

The V call is TRBV30, the J call TRBJ2-1, with 7 bases aligning to TRBD1. Germline-derived CDR1 and CDR2 are GTSNPN and SVGIG (reference sequence). V was pared by 1 base and J by 9 bases, with 3 bases of the junction left unmatched. The CDR3 is 12 residues long. The CDR3 DNA is TGTGCCTGGAGTGAAGGGGGCGGTGAGCAGTTCTTC. Translated, it gives CAWSEGGGEQFF.

The DNA of the CDR3 is TGTGCCTGGAGTTGGGCTAGCGGTAGCTCCTACAATGAGCAGTTCTTC. Protein product: CAWSWASGSSYNEQFF. The chain employs TRBV30 and TRBJ2-1; 7 nucleotides align to TRBD2. V lost 2 bases and J lost 0; bases outside the gene matches: 7. CDR1 is GTSNPN, CDR2 SVGIG, per germline (reference sequence). The CDR3 consists of 16 residues.

The chain links TRBV7-9 to TRBJ1-1; D gene ambiguous. This CDR3 is 13 amino acids long. Germline CDR1 is SEHNR and CDR2 is FQNEAQ (reference sequence). Trimming cost V 5 bases and J 1 base, with 8 bases left between them. The CDR3 loop reads CASSPDPNTEAFF. The CDR3 region has the DNA TGTGCCAGCAGCCCGGACCCGAACACTGAAGCTTTCTTT.